A selection of T cell receptor beta chains follows, all from one sample in a study of T cells after yellow fever vaccination. Each CDR3 protein is one row after TCRdb ran MiXCR on the 5' RACE reads. The repertoire holds hundreds of thousands of distinct CDR3 sequences, with approximately 15% as singletons. The sequencing used PBMCs, collected on the day of the yellow fever booster vaccination. These receptors all come from a man aged 30-40 years who received the YFV17D yellow fever vaccine. The CDR3 runs from the conserved cysteine through the conserved F or W. D genes are given only for firm matches. The listing skips clone size in some rows; elsewhere it reads once, few, many or a size class.

CDR3 length	V gene	clone size	D gene	J gene	CDR3 DNA	CDR3 protein
16	TRBV12-3/TRBV12-4	.	.	TRBJ2-1	TGTGCCAGCAGTCCCTACAACGGGCCCCCCGGCAATGAGCAGTTCTTC	CASSPYNGPPGNEQFF
15	TRBV4-3	few	.	TRBJ2-7	TGCGCCAGCAGCCAAGAGCCAGGACCGGCTGACGAGCAGTACTTC	CASSQEPGPADEQYF
12	TRBV29-1	few	.	TRBJ2-4	TGCAGCGCTAGAGGGGGGGCTGACATTCAGTACTTC	CSARGGADIQYF
15	TRBV18	.	.	TRBJ1-6	TGTGCCAGCTCACCAAATCCAGGGAGTGGTTCACCCCTCCACTTT	CASSPNPGSGSPLHF
16	TRBV4-2	.	.	TRBJ1-5	TGTGCCAGCAGCCAAGCCGGACTCAAGGGGGATCAGCCCCAGCATTTT	CASSQAGLKGDQPQHF
15	TRBV7-8	few	TRBD1	TRBJ2-1	TGTGCCAGCAGCCCCCGCTGGGACAGCCAGAATGAGCAGTTCTTC	CASSPRWDSQNEQFF
13	TRBV6-2/TRBV6-3	.	.	TRBJ2-5	TGTGCCAGCAGTTACTGGGGGATAGAGACCCAGTACTTC	CASSYWGIETQYF
15	TRBV6-1	few	TRBD2	TRBJ2-1	TGTGCCAGCAGTCAGAGACTAGCGGGAGGGCGGGAGCAGTTCTTC	CASSQRLAGGREQFF
14	TRBV5-1	.	.	TRBJ2-5	TGCGCCAGCAGCTCGGACAGAATCCAAGAGACCCAGTACTTC	CASSSDRIQETQYF
15	TRBV24-1	.	TRBD2	TRBJ2-5	TGTGCCACCAGTGAACCCGGACTAGGAAAAGAGACCCAGTACTTC	CATSEPGLGKETQYF
17	TRBV20-1	few	TRBD2	TRBJ2-7	TGCAGTGCTAGAGACACCGGGACTAGCGGGAGCTCCTACGAGCAGTACTTC	CSARDTGTSGSSYEQYF
13	TRBV20-1	many	.	TRBJ2-1	TGCAGTGCTAGGGGGAGGCAGGTCAATGAGCAGTTCTTC	CSARGRQVNEQFF
16	TRBV18	.	.	TRBJ2-7	TGTGCCAGCTCACCACCGACAGGACATGGTAACTACGAGCAGTACTTC	CASSPPTGHGNYEQYF
16	TRBV6-1	.	TRBD2	TRBJ2-3	TGTGCCAGCAGATGGGAGGGACTAGCGGGGATTGATACGCAGTATTTT	CASRWEGLAGIDTQYF
14	TRBV24-1	few	.	TRBJ2-1	TGTGCCACCAGTGACTACAGGGTTGTGGATGAGCAGTTCTTC	CATSDYRVVDEQFF
16	TRBV28	many	.	TRBJ2-1	TGTGCCAGCAGCTTCGTAGGGGGACATAACTACAATGAGCAGTTCTTC	CASSFVGGHNYNEQFF
14	TRBV7-8	many	.	TRBJ2-4	TGTGCCAGCAGCTTCCAGGGCGTCAAAAACATTCAGTACTTC	CASSFQGVKNIQYF
15	TRBV5-1	few	.	TRBJ2-7	TGCGCCAGCAGCTTGTGGCCCGTTGGCGACTACGAGCAGTACTTC	CASSLWPVGDYEQYF
12	TRBV5-1	many	.	TRBJ1-2	TGCGCCAGCAGCTCCGACTGGGGTGGCTACACCTTC	CASSSDWGGYTF
11	TRBV5-4	.	.	TRBJ2-3	TGTGCCACCAACCTTGAAGATACGCAGTATTTT	CATNLEDTQYF
14	TRBV18	few	.	TRBJ2-1	TGTGCCAGCTCACCCGGACAAACCTACAATGAGCAGTTCTTC	CASSPGQTYNEQFF
13	TRBV2	.	.	TRBJ1-3	TGTGCCAGCACCGGCCTCTCTGGAAACACCATATATTTT	CASTGLSGNTIYF
17	TRBV28	few	TRBD2	TRBJ2-4	TGTGCCAGCAGTCTGGGCCGCGGGAGCAAAGCCAAAAACATTCAGTACTTC	CASSLGRGSKAKNIQYF
12	TRBV5-4	many	.	TRBJ1-1	TGTGCCAGCAGCTTCAAGGAAACTGAAGCTTTCTTT	CASSFKETEAFF
17	TRBV3-1	few	.	TRBJ2-3	TGTGCCAGCAGCCAAGATTGGGCGGGCGCTGGGACAGATACGCAGTATTTT	CASSQDWAGAGTDTQYF
15	TRBV5-6	few	.	TRBJ2-7	TGTGCCAGCAGATTTAGGACCTCCTCCTCCTACGAGCAGTACTTC	CASRFRTSSSYEQYF
13	TRBV7-9	.	.	TRBJ1-5	TGTGCCAGCAGCGGACAGATTAATCAGCCCCAGCATTTT	CASSGQINQPQHF
15	TRBV12-3/TRBV12-4	.	.	TRBJ2-3	TGTGCCAGCAGTTTACCCATATGGGGATTGGATACGCAGTATTTT	CASSLPIWGLDTQYF
16	TRBV6-2/TRBV6-3	few	TRBD2	TRBJ2-1	TGTGCCAGCAGTCAGAGCGGCGGGGGAACCTACAATGAGCAGTTCTTC	CASSQSGGGTYNEQFF
15	TRBV30	.	TRBD2	TRBJ2-5	TGTGCCTGGACCCGCATGGGGGAGGGAGTTGGGGCCCAGTACTTC	CAWTRMGEGVGAQYF
15	TRBV7-2	few	.	TRBJ2-3	TGTGCCAGCAGCTTAGCGCGCGGCTGGGGAGATACGCAGTATTTT	CASSLARGWGDTQYF
14	TRBV2	few	.	TRBJ2-3	TGTGCCAGCAGTGAAGCGCCCCTCAAGGATACGCAGTATTTT	CASSEAPLKDTQYF
12	TRBV20-1	few	.	TRBJ1-2	TGCAGTGCTCCCGCCGGCGGGTATGGCTACACCTTC	CSAPAGGYGYTF
14	TRBV27	few	.	TRBJ1-1	TGTGCCAGCAGTTTTTCCTCGAGAGGAGTTGGAGCTTTCTTT	CASSFSSRGVGAFF
13	TRBV29-1	.	TRBD1	TRBJ2-1	TGCAGCGCCCGACAGGGGGCCTCAAATGAGCAGTTCTTC	CSARQGASNEQFF
14	TRBV7-9	once	.	TRBJ2-3	TGTGCCAGCAGCCCCCTCAGCTACACAGATACGCAGTATTTT	CASSPLSYTDTQYF
16	TRBV4-3	.	.	TRBJ2-3	TGCGCCAGCAGCCAAGAATTGGTGTCGGGTGATAATACGCAGTATTTT	CASSQELVSGDNTQYF
17	TRBV11-2	few	.	TRBJ2-1	TGTGCCAGCAGCTTAGATGTACAGGACCGAGGGTACAATGAGCAGTTCTTC	CASSLDVQDRGYNEQFF
14	TRBV20-1	.	TRBD1	TRBJ2-7	TGCAGTGCTAGAGAAGCAGGGGGAGTCTACGAGCAGTACTTC	CSAREAGGVYEQYF
15	TRBV9	few	.	TRBJ1-5	TGTGCCAGCAGCGTAGGAGGTTTAGGATATCAGCCCCAGCATTTT	CASSVGGLGYQPQHF
16	TRBV4-3	.	TRBD1	TRBJ2-4	TGCGCCAGCAGCCAAGACAGGGACAGGGTGGTTCGCATGCAGTACTTC	CASSQDRDRVVRMQYF
13	TRBV9	few	.	TRBJ2-1	TGTGCCAGCAGCGTAGATCTGGTGGGAGAGCAGTTCTTC	CASSVDLVGEQFF
11	TRBV6-6	few	TRBD1	TRBJ1-1	TGTGCAGGGGGCAGGGGGACTGAAGCTTTCTTT	CAGGRGTEAFF
14	TRBV12-3/TRBV12-4	few	TRBD1	TRBJ2-2	TGTGCCAGCAGGATCATACAGGGGACCGGGGAGCTGTTTTTT	CASRIIQGTGELFF
14	TRBV10-3	few	TRBD1	TRBJ2-1	TGTGCCATGGGCGGACAGGGATCTCGTTATGAGCAGTTCTTC	CAMGGQGSRYEQFF
19	TRBV27	few	.	TRBJ1-4	TGTGCCAGCAGTTATGGGTACCCCGGGACGGATGCAACTAATGAAAAACTGTTTTTT	CASSYGYPGTDATNEKLFF
18	TRBV7-6	.	.	TRBJ2-4	TGTGCCAGCAGCCGGGGCCCAACCCGGGGCTTAGCCAAAAACATTCAGTACTTC	CASSRGPTRGLAKNIQYF
14	TRBV23-1	few	.	TRBJ2-5	TGCGCCAGCAGTCCCTACCGCCGACGGGAGACCCAGTACTTC	CASSPYRRRETQYF
12	TRBV20-1	few	TRBD1	TRBJ1-5	TGCAGTGCAACGACAGGGGCCCAGCCCCAGCATTTT	CSATTGAQPQHF
16	TRBV5-6	few	TRBD2	TRBJ2-3	TGTGCCAGCGACTTCTCCCGGGGGGAGCCTACGACTGCGCAGTATTTT	CASDFSRGEPTTAQYF
14	TRBV29-1	few	TRBD1	TRBJ2-1	TGCAGCGTAAAGGACAGGTCGTCCTACAATGAGCAGTTCTTC	CSVKDRSSYNEQFF
16	TRBV6-1	few	.	TRBJ2-2	TGTGCCAGCAAATACCAGGGGAACCTCGGCACCGGGGAGCTGTTTTTT	CASKYQGNLGTGELFF
15	TRBV7-2	many	.	TRBJ2-3	TGTGCCAGCAGCCAGCAGCAGCCTAGCACAGATACGCAGTATTTT	CASSQQQPSTDTQYF
15	TRBV9	few	.	TRBJ2-7	TGTGCCAGCAGCGTGGGAGGGGGCAGGGTATACGAGCAGTACTTC	CASSVGGGRVYEQYF
13	TRBV20-1	few	.	TRBJ2-7	TGCAGTGCTAGAGGGCTAATTGCCTACGAGCAGTACTTC	CSARGLIAYEQYF
18	TRBV4-3	few	TRBD2	TRBJ2-3	TGCGCCAGCAGCCAAAGAGAGGCGACTAGCGGGAGTATTGATACGCAGTATTTT	CASSQREATSGSIDTQYF
17	TRBV4-2	few	TRBD2	TRBJ2-1	TGTGCCAGCAGCCAAGATCAAGCTAGCGGGAGTGAGTATGAGCAGTTCTTC	CASSQDQASGSEYEQFF
14	TRBV20-1	.	TRBD2	TRBJ2-1	TGCAGTGCTAGGCGGGAGGGCGCGTACAATGAGCAGTTCTTC	CSARREGAYNEQFF
14	TRBV7-8	many	TRBD2	TRBJ2-1	TGTGCCAGCAGCTTTGGGGGAGGGAACAATGAGCAGTTCTTC	CASSFGGGNNEQFF
14	TRBV18	few	.	TRBJ2-5	TGTGCCAGCTCACTTCAGCAGTACCAAGAGACCCAGTACTTC	CASSLQQYQETQYF